This TCR beta chain was observed in a study of cytomegalovirus exposure and HLA in healthy donors (dated by TCRdb to 2017 to 2019). For context, the study as a whole: According to a later analysis, the 120 or so validation repertoires were produced on the same platform as the approximately 600 repertoires of the first cohort. To predict cytomegalovirus infection status, the study brought together high-throughput TCR immunosequencing, statistical association of individual TCRs with disease status, and machine learning. The aim of the study was to test whether cataloging public T cell receptors could identify signatures of past pathogen exposure. In addition to the first cohort of about 650 subjects, a separate validation cohort of over 90 different subjects was used. The investigation overall reported the following: Across donors, most TCR sequences were observed very rarely, whereas some public TCRs were present in many individuals. A later analysis lacked HLA typing for the validation cohort, so it scored co-occurrence in that cohort across all 120 or so repertoires. In vitro tests confirmed that a few of the cytomegalovirus-associated TCR beta chains recognize cytomegalovirus antigens. The classifier was reported to diagnose cytomegalovirus status with high specificity and sensitivity in both the original cohort and the validation cohort. It was suggested by the authors that the approach could potentially be generalized to other disease states and immunological phenotypes. The study gave a list of 150 to 200 TCR beta chains associated with cytomegalovirus. In a later analysis, TCRs clustered in the first cohort were found to also tend to co-occur in the roughly 130 validation repertoires, with around 94% of cluster scores above 0.

The donors belonged to the validation cohort of around 120 subjects, which was separate from the approximately 680-subject first cohort. Libraries were constructed by the immunoSEQ multiplex PCR assay. The original methods were these. A statistical classification framework was developed to diagnose cytomegalovirus status using the catalog of TCR beta chain sequences. TCRdb obtained this table from immuneACCESS and retained in-frame rearrangements with V and J assigned. These tables miss some clones; where compared with another copy, unresolved V genes account for less than half of the shortfall, and the remainder is unexplained. Clonal size and the V and J genes are those of that table, whereas D and trimming came from the DNA. Within this sample are about 160,000 clones, with 86% of them counted one time only. Of the sample, approximately 5% falls within the top ten clones. Note on this clone: Its antigen is not yet known. The sample holds no much larger clone one base away, and base qualities are not on file.

This receptor was identified in a woman in her twenties or thirties in good health and CMV-seronegative. The sequenced sample consisted of PBMCs.

The nucleotides read TGCGCCAGCAGCTTTGACAGAAGTTATACCGGGGAGCTGTTTTTT. Its translation is CASSFDRSYTGELFF. The chain is assembled from TRBV5-1 and TRBJ2-2; TRBD1 is possibly the D segment (5 matching bases). For CDR1 and CDR2, the germline V gene lists SGHRS and YFSETQ. The CDR3 contains 15 residues, cysteine and phenylalanine counted. The retained sequence is limited to the CDR3, 45 bases, with the frame set at the first base. Between the V and J ends, shortened by 2 bases and 5 bases respectively, the junction contains 13 bases.